What follows is one T cell receptor (beta chain) and its context. Its matching antigen is unknown. The junction had 7 bases not matched to a gene; V was cut back by 3 bases and J by 2 bases. Germline loops: CDR1 MDHEN, CDR2 SYDVKM. This CDR3 comprises 16 residues. These data come from a study of vaccination effects on CD4 cells after COVID-19. Clones were read by immunoSEQ multiplex PCR, and TCRdb kept only the in-frame ones, dropping some. The sample yields 45,000 to 75,000 clones, around three quarters seen once. Following a roughly 10-day culture, CD4+ T cells were purified. The chain carries TRBV28 and TRBJ2-3, with 8 bases matching TRBD1. The sample in question was CD4+ T cells from PBMCs cultured without peptide, obtained before COVID-19 vaccination. The receptor comes from a human donor who received a COVID-19 vaccine. CDR3 loop: CASSFKTGAYTDTQYF. The CDR3 nucleotides read TGTGCCAGCAGTTTTAAGACAGGGGCTTACACAGATACGCAGTATTTT.